By sample share, the clone carrying this T cell receptor (beta chain) is medium-sized. The target antigen is unknown. With V trimmed by 0 bases and J by 2 bases, 13 bases remained unmatched. This CDR3 is built from 20 residues. CDR1 MGHRA and CDR2 YSYEKL come from the germline V gene. The entry originates in a study of PD-1 blockade in classical Hodgkin lymphoma. Study-wide results and limits: CD4+ TCR diversity, unlike CD8+, climbed significantly by C4D1. Some patients started nivolumab under 1 year after ASCT, and they were excluded.

Relapse was seen in all patients after autologous stem cell transplantation, and brentuximab vedotin exposure was variable. Assay: immunoSEQ multiplex PCR; the TCRdb copy retains only in-frame clones and omits some. The sample holds roughly 140,000 clones, under 85% seen once. The gene calls are TRBV4-1 and TRBJ2-5; the match to TRBD2 covers 12 bases. The origin of this receptor is a human donor with classical Hodgkin lymphoma. The sequencing used peripheral blood mononuclear cells (PBMCs), collected before the second cycle of nivolumab. CDR3 DNA sequence: TGCGCCAGCAGCCAAGACAGGGACAGACCTAGCGGGAGGGTACAAGAGACCCAGTACTTC. It encodes CASSQDRDRPSGRVQETQYF.